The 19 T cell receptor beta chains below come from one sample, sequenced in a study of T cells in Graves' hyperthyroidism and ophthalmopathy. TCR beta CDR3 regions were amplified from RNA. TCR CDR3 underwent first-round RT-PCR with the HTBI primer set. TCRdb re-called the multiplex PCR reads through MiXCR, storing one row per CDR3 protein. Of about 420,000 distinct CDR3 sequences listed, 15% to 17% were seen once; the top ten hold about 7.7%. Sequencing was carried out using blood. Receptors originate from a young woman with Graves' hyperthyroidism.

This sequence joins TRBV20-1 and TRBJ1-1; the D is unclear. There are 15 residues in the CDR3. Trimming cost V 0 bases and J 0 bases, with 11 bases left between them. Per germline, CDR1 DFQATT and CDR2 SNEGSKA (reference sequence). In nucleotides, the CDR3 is TGCAGTGCTAGAGATTTGGTGGCAGTGAACACTGAAGCTTTCTTT. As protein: CSARDLVAVNTEAFF.

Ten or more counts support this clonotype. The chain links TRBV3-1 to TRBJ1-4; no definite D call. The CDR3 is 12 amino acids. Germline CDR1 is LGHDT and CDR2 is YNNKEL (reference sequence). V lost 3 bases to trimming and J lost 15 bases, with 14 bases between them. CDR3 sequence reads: CASSHELGRLFF. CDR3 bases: TGTGCCAGCAGCCACGAGTTGGGCAGGTTGTTTTTT.

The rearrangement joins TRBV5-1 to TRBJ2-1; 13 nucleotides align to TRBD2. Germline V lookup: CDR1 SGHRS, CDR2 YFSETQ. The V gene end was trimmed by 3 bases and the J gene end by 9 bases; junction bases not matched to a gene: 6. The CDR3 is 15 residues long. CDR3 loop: CASSSGLAGDSEQFF. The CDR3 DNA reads TGCGCCAGCAGCTCCGGACTAGCGGGAGACAGTGAGCAGTTCTTC. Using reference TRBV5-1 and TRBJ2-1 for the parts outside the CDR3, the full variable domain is KAGVTQTPRYLIKTRGQQVTLSCSPISGHRSVSWYQQTPGQGLQFLFEYFSETQRNKGNFPGRFSGRQFSNSRSEMNVSTLELGDSALYLCASSSGLAGDSEQFFGPGTRLTVL.

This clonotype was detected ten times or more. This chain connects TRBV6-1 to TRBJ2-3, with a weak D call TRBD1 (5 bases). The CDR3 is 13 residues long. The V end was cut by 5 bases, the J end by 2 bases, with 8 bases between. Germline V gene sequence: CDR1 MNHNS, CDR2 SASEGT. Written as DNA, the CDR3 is TGTGCCAGCAGTATCAGGGACACAGATACGCAGTATTTT. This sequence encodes CASSIRDTDTQYF.

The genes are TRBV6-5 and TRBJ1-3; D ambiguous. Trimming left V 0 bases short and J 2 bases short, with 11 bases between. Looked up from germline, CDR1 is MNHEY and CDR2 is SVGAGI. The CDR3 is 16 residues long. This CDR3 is CASSYSIEVPGNTIYF. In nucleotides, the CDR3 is TGTGCCAGCAGTTACTCGATCGAGGTTCCTGGAAACACCATATATTTT.

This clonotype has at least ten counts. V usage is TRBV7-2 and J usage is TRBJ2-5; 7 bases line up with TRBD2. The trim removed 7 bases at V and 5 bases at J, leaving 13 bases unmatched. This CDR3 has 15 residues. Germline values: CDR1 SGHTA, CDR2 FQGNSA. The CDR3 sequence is CASTLWGGVGETQYF. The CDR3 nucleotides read TGTGCCAGCACCCTCTGGGGGGGAGTGGGGGAGACCCAGTACTTC.

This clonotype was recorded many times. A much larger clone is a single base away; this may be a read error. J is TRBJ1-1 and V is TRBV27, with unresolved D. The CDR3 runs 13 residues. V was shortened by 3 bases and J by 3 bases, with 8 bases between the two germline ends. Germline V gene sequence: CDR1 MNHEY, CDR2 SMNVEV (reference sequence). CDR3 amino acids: CASSFSLDTEAFF. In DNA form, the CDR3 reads TGTGCCAGCAGTTTCAGCCTTGACACTGAAGCTTTCTTT.

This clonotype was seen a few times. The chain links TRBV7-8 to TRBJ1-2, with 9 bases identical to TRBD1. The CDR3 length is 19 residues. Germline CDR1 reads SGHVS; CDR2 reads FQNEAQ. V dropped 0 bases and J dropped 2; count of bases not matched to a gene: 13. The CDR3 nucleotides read TGTGCCAGCAGCTTAGCGCTCCACAGGGGGCGAAGAGAGAACTATGGCTACACCTTC. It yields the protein CASSLALHRGRRENYGYTF.

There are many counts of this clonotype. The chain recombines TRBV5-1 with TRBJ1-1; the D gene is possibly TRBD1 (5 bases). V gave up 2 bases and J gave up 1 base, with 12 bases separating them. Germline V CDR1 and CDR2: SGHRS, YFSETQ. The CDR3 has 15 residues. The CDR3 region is CASSFSGATNTEAFF. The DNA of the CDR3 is TGCGCCAGCAGCTTTAGCGGGGCTACGAACACTGAAGCTTTCTTT.

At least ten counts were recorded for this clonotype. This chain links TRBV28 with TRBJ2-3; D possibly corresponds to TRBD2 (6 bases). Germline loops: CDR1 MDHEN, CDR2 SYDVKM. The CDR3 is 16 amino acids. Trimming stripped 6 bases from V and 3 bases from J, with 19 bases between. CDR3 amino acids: CASRALWRERTDTQYF. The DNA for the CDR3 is TGTGCCAGCAGAGCTCTTTGGAGGGAAAGGACAGATACGCAGTATTTT.

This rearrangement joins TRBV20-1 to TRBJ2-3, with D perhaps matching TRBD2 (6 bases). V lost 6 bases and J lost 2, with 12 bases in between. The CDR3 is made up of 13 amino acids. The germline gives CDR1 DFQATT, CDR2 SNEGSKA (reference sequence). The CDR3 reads CSAPSAYTDTQYF. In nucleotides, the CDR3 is TGCAGTGCCCCTAGCGCCTACACAGATACGCAGTATTTT.

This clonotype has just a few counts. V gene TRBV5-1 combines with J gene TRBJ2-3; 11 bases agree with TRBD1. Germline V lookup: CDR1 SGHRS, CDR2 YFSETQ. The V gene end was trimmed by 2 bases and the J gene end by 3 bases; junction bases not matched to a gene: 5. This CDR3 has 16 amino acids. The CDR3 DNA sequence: TGCGCCAGCAGCTTTAGGACAGGGGGCTATACAGATACGCAGTATTTT. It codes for CASSFRTGGYTDTQYF.

CDR3 in amino acids: CANMRLVSYEQYF. CDR3 DNA: TGTGCCAACATGCGGTTAGTTTCCTACGAGCAGTACTTC. The V gene is TRBV6-2 or TRBV6-3, the J gene TRBJ2-7; D ambiguous. Germline CDR1 is MNHEY and CDR2 is SVGEGT. Trimming removed 10 bases at V and 1 base at J, with 14 bases between. The CDR3 extends over 13 amino acids.

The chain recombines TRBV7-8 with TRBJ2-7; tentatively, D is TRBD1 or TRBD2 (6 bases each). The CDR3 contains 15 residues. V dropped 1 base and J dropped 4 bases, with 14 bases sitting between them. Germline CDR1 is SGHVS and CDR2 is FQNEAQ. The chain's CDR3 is CASSLEGGGGYEQYF. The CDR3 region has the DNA TGTGCCAGCAGCTTAGAGGGGGGAGGAGGGTACGAGCAGTACTTC.

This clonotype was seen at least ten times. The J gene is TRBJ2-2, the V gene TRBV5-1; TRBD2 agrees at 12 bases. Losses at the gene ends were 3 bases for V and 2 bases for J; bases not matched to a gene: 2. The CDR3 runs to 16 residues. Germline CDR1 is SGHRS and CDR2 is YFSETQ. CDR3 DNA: TGCGCCAGCAGCTGGACTAGCGGGGATAACACCGGGGAGCTGTTTTTT. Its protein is CASSWTSGDNTGELFF. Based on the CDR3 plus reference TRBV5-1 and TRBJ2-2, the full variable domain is KAGVTQTPRYLIKTRGQQVTLSCSPISGHRSVSWYQQTPGQGLQFLFEYFSETQRNKGNFPGRFSGRQFSNSRSEMNVSTLELGDSALYLCASSWTSGDNTGELFFGEGSRLTVL.

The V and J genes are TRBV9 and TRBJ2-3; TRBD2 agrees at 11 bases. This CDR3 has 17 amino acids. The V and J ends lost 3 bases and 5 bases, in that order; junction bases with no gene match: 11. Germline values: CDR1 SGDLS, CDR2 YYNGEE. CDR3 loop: CASSAHSLAGGRDTQYF. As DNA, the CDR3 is TGTGCCAGCAGCGCCCACTCTTTAGCGGGGGGGAGAGATACGCAGTATTTT.

CDR3 region: CASSVGPARENPSYEQYF. CDR3 DNA sequence: TGTGCCAGCAGCGTAGGACCGGCGAGGGAGAACCCCTCCTACGAGCAGTACTTC. The genes are TRBV9 and TRBJ2-7; a weak D match, TRBD2 (5 bases). The length of the CDR3 is 18 residues. Deletions cut 0 bases from V and 0 bases from J, with 19 bases between. The germline CDR1 and CDR2 sequences are SGDLS and YYNGEE.

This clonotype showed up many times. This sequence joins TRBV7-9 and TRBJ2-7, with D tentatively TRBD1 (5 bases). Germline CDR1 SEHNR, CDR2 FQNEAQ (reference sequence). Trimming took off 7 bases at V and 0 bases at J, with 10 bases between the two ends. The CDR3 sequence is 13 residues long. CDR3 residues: CASNEDNSYEQYF. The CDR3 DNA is TGTGCCAGCAACGAGGACAACTCCTACGAGCAGTACTTC.

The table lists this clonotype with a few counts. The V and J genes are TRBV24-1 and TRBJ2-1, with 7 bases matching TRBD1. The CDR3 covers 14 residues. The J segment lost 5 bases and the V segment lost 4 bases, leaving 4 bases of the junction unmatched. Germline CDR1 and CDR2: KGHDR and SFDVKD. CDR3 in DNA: TGTGCCACCAGTGAGGGACAGCCTAACAATGAGCAGTTCTTC. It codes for CATSEGQPNNEQFF.